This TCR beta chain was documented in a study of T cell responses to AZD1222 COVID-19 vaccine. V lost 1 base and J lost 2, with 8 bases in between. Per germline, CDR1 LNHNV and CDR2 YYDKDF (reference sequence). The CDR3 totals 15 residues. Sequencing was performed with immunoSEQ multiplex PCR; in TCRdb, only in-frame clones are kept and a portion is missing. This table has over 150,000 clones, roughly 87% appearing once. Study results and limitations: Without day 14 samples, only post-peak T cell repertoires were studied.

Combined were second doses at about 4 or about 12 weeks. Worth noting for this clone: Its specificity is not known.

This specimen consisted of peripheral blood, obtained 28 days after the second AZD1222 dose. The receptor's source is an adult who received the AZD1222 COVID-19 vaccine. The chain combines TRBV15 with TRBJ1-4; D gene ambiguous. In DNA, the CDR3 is TGTGCCACCAGCAGAGGGGGAGCTACTAATGAAAAACTGTTTTTT. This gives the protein CATSRGGATNEKLFF.